These 30 T cell receptor beta chains were sequenced from one sample in a study of blood T cell repertoires in COVID-19. TCRdb's table, derived via immunoSEQ multiplex PCR, lists solely in-frame clones and lacks some. Of about 220,000 clones in the sample, more than 65% were seen once. Sequenced: peripheral blood. The receptor source for this set is a woman aged 55-69 years with acute or convalescent COVID-19.

There are a few counts of this clone. The chain carries TRBV18 and TRBJ2-5, with unresolved D. The V and J ends lost 3 bases and 0 bases respectively, with 8 bases between them. Germline V lookup: CDR1 KGHSH, CDR2 LQKENI. CDR3 length equals 14 residues. The CDR3 nucleotides are TGTGCCAGCTCACCCAACACACACCAAGAGACCCAGTACTTC. Translating gives CASSPNTHQETQYF.

The chain has TRBV5-1 and TRBJ2-3; 8 bases fit TRBD1. Germline V CDR1 and CDR2: SGHRS, YFSETQ. Unmatched junction bases numbered 9, after V lost 0 bases and J lost 3 bases. The CDR3 sequence is 17 residues long. This chain's CDR3 is CASSLANRGIGTDTQYF. The DNA of the CDR3 is TGCGCCAGCAGCTTGGCCAACAGGGGGATAGGGACAGATACGCAGTATTTT. Supplemented by reference TRBV5-1 and TRBJ2-3, the full variable domain reads KAGVTQTPRYLIKTRGQQVTLSCSPISGHRSVSWYQQTPGQGLQFLFEYFSETQRNKGNFPGRFSGRQFSNSRSEMNVSTLELGDSALYLCASSLANRGIGTDTQYFGPGTRLTVL.

The CDR3 coding sequence is TGTGCCAGCAGCCAAAGACGGGGAGCCACTGAAGCTTTCTTT. Amino acids: CASSQRRGATEAFF. The chain couples TRBV3-1 (or the pseudogene TRBV3-2) to TRBJ1-1; D ambiguous. In germline, CDR1 is LGHDT, CDR2 YNNKEL (reference sequence). The V end was cut by 2 bases, the J end by 4 bases, with 11 bases between. The CDR3 runs to 14 residues.

The rearrangement links TRBV5-1 to TRBJ2-7, with TRBD1 matching over 7 bases. The CDR3 runs 14 residues. Germline V CDR1 and CDR2: SGHRS, YFSETQ. The junction had 6 bases not matched to a gene; V was cut back by 4 bases and J by 2 bases. CDR3 region: CASSGSGTAYEQYF. CDR3 in DNA: TGCGCCAGCAGCGGCTCCGGGACAGCCTACGAGCAGTACTTC.

Comment on this clone: The same CDR3 can be traced to other DNA sequences in this sample. The V gene is TRBV7-2, the J gene TRBJ1-4, with TRBD1 matching 8 bases. The germline V gene encodes CDR1 SGHTA and CDR2 FQGNSA. CDR3 length: 14 residues. With V trimmed by 5 bases and J by 7 bases, 6 bases remained unmatched. The CDR3 sequence: CASSPTGVGEKLFF. The DNA for the CDR3 is TGTGCCAGCAGCCCGACAGGGGTCGGTGAAAAACTGTTTTTT.

This clone was recorded only once. This rearrangement joins TRBV5-4 to TRBJ1-2, with 7 bases that match TRBD1. V lost 3 bases to trimming and J lost 2 bases; unmatched junction nucleotides: 13. The CDR3 totals 17 residues. Germline CDR1 is SGHNT and CDR2 is YYREEE (reference sequence). DNA for the CDR3: TGTGCCAGCAGCTGGTACATAACCGTGGGACAGAACTATGGCTACACCTTC. This translates into CASSWYITVGQNYGYTF.

The gene calls are TRBV18 and TRBJ1-2; 8 positions agree with TRBD1. There are 13 residues in the CDR3. The germline gives CDR1 KGHSH, CDR2 LQKENI. The junction had 5 bases not matched to a gene; V was cut back by 5 bases and J by 6 bases. In DNA form, the CDR3 reads TGTGCCAGCTCATTGACAGGGGAGGATGGCTACACCTTC. Translating gives CASSLTGEDGYTF.

The V and J genes are TRBV3-1 (or the pseudogene TRBV3-2) and TRBJ2-5; TRBD2 agrees at 11 bases. This CDR3 is built from 17 residues. With V trimmed by 3 bases and J by 5 bases, 11 bases remained unmatched. Germline V gene lookup returns CDR1 LGHDT and CDR2 YNNKEL (reference sequence). This chain's CDR3 is CASSHVGLAGVRETQYF. CDR3 in DNA: TGTGCCAGCAGCCACGTCGGACTAGCGGGCGTTCGGGAGACCCAGTACTTC.

The genes are TRBV2 and TRBJ2-2; no reliable D call. V dropped 3 bases and J dropped 4 bases, with 12 bases sitting between them. The germline CDR1 and CDR2 sequences are SNHLY and FYNNEI. The CDR3 sequence is 15 residues long. CDR3 bases: TGTGCCAGCAGTGACAATGCGGTTCTCACCGGGGAGCTGTTTTTT. Translation: CASSDNAVLTGELFF.

V and J are TRBV6-5 and TRBJ1-2; D ambiguous. Germline lookup yields CDR1 MNHEY and CDR2 SVGAGI. V dropped 2 bases and J dropped 4 bases, with 5 bases sitting between them. This CDR3 has 12 residues. CDR3 nucleotide sequence: TGTGCCAGCAGTTACAACGGCTATGGCTACACCTTC. It encodes CASSYNGYGYTF.

V and J are TRBV19 and TRBJ1-5; no clear D. V lost 1 base, J lost 4 bases, and 11 bases lay in between. From germline, CDR1 is LNHDA and CDR2 SQIVND (reference sequence). CDR3 length: 15 amino acids. In DNA form, the CDR3 reads TGTGCCAGTAGTATAGGTGGGCAGGTAAATCAGCCCCAGCATTTT. Translating it yields CASSIGGQVNQPQHF.

The gene calls are TRBV5-5 and TRBJ1-3; D gene ambiguous. From germline, CDR1 is SGHKS and CDR2 YYEKEE (reference sequence). Trimming shortened V by 0 bases and J by 0 bases, and 7 bases separated the two germline ends. The CDR3 loop spans 15 amino acids. CDR3 bases: TGTGCCAGCAGCTTGGTGCCAGTCTCTGGAAACACCATATATTTT. Translated, it gives CASSLVPVSGNTIYF.

V gene TRBV6-2 or TRBV6-3 combines with J gene TRBJ1-2; D ambiguous. V shed 6 bases and J shed 4 bases, with 18 bases lying between them. Germline assignment: CDR1 MNHEY and CDR2 SVGEGT. CDR3 length: 15 amino acids. The CDR3 loop reads CASSKPNGMGYGYTF. The DNA of the CDR3 is TGTGCCAGCAGCAAACCTAACGGGATGGGCTATGGCTACACCTTC.

The chain recombines TRBV28 with TRBJ1-2, with D possibly TRBD1 on 6 matching bases. Germline CDR1 MDHEN, CDR2 SYDVKM. This CDR3 has 15 residues. Trimming took 6 bases from V and 7 from J, leaving 21 bases between them. The CDR3 sequence is CASSLIQGILGGYTF. As DNA, the CDR3 is TGTGCCAGCAGCCTGATCCAGGGGATCCTAGGTGGCTACACCTTC.

Remarks on this clone: Other nucleotide sequences in the sample specify the same CDR3. The chain is built from TRBV5-1 and TRBJ1-2; 7 bases align to TRBD1. V lost 4 bases, J lost 3 bases, and 3 bases stayed unmatched. This CDR3 is 13 amino acids long. Germline CDR1 reads SGHRS; CDR2 reads YFSETQ. The CDR3 loop is CASSLTGDYGYTF. CDR3 nucleotide sequence: TGCGCCAGCAGCCTTACAGGGGACTATGGCTACACCTTC.

The chain links TRBV5-1 to TRBJ2-1; TRBD2 agrees at 8 bases. From germline, CDR1 is SGHRS and CDR2 YFSETQ. The CDR3 runs to 14 residues. J was trimmed by 2 bases and V by 7 bases; bases with no gene match: 5. The CDR3 is CASRGAGAYNEQFF. The CDR3 DNA sequence: TGCGCCAGCCGCGGAGCGGGGGCCTACAATGAGCAGTTCTTC.

V is TRBV19 and J is TRBJ1-4, with 8 bases aligning to TRBD1. This CDR3 is 14 amino acids long. Germline V lookup: CDR1 LNHDA, CDR2 SQIVND (reference sequence). The V segment lost 6 bases and the J segment 8 bases; nucleotides outside the gene matches: 8. CDR3 nucleotide sequence: TGTGCCAGTAGCCCAGGGGGCGGCGAGGAAAAACTGTTTTTT. Translated: CASSPGGGEEKLFF.

This chain uses TRBV5-1 with TRBJ1-1; maybe TRBD1 (6 bases). Trimming left V 4 bases short and J 3 bases short, with 19 bases between. This CDR3 spans 16 amino acids. The germline CDR1 and CDR2 sequences are SGHRS and YFSETQ. The CDR3 here is CASSPTMGAGYTEAFF. The CDR3 region has the DNA TGCGCCAGCAGCCCAACGATGGGGGCAGGGTACACTGAAGCTTTCTTT.

The chain has TRBV7-9 and TRBJ1-3, with TRBD1 identical over 7 bases. Germline CDR1 SEHNR, CDR2 FQNEAQ (reference sequence). This CDR3 contains 15 residues. V was pared by 1 base and J by 4 bases, with 4 bases of the junction left unmatched. The CDR3 is CASSLGQGTGNTIYF. CDR3 nucleotides: TGTGCCAGCAGCTTAGGACAGGGTACCGGAAACACCATATATTTT.

This clone appeared a single time. This sequence joins TRBV6-2 or TRBV6-3 and TRBJ2-1; TRBD2 agrees at 10 bases. This CDR3 is 17 amino acids long. Germline V gene sequence: CDR1 MNHEY, CDR2 SVGEGT. J gave up 3 bases and V 0 bases, and 5 bases lay outside the gene matches. The CDR3 nucleotides are TGTGCCAGCAGTTACTCGAGCGGGGGGGTTTTCTACAATGAGCAGTTCTTC. Encoded protein: CASSYSSGGVFYNEQFF.

The chain links TRBV6-5 to TRBJ1-4; TRBD1 matches 7 bases. The junction had 3 bases not matched to a gene; V was cut back by 7 bases and J by 4 bases. CDR1 MNHEY and CDR2 SVGAGI come from the germline V gene. This CDR3 region has 13 residues. DNA of the CDR3: TGTGCCAGCAAAGGACAGGTTAATGAAAAACTGTTTTTT. Residues: CASKGQVNEKLFF.

This chain joins TRBV16 and TRBJ1-3; D is undetermined. This CDR3 has 17 amino acids. Germline assignment: CDR1 KGHSY and CDR2 FQNENV. V was clipped by 4 bases and J by 0 bases, with 16 bases between them. The CDR3 sequence: CASSLVARVHSGNTIYF. As DNA, the CDR3 is TGTGCCAGCAGCCTTGTAGCGAGGGTTCACTCTGGAAACACCATATATTTT. Based on the CDR3 plus reference TRBV16 and TRBJ1-3, the full variable domain is GEEVAQTPKHLVRGEGQKAKLYCAPIKGHSYVFWYQQVLKNEFKFLISFQNENVFDETGMPKERFSAKCLPNSPCSLEIQATKLEDSAVYFCASSLVARVHSGNTIYFGEGSWLTVV.

V and J are TRBV5-4 and TRBJ1-1, with TRBD1 matching 9 bases. Trimming removed 4 bases from V and 4 bases from J; junction bases left unmatched: 8. CDR3 length: 15 residues. Looked up from germline, CDR1 is SGHNT and CDR2 is YYREEE (reference sequence). CDR3 residues: CASSSRDRVFTEAFF. The DNA of the CDR3 is TGTGCCAGCAGCAGCCGGGACAGGGTTTTCACTGAAGCTTTCTTT.

The genes are TRBV6-6 and TRBJ2-4; 8 bases fit TRBD1. Germline loops: CDR1 MNHNY, CDR2 SVGAGI (reference sequence). This CDR3 contains 16 residues. The J segment lost 0 bases and the V segment lost 2 bases, leaving 3 bases of the junction unmatched. The CDR3 DNA is TGTGCCAGCAGTTACCCCAGGGGGCTAGCCAAAAACATTCAGTACTTC. It yields the protein CASSYPRGLAKNIQYF.

The CDR3 loop is CASSSTSGGFTQYF. The DNA for the CDR3 is TGTGCCAGCAGTTCGACTAGCGGGGGATTCACGCAGTATTTT. The rearrangement joins TRBV7-6 to TRBJ2-3; TRBD2 matches at 12 bases. The CDR3 sequence is 14 residues long. The V gene's germline CDR1 is SGHVS and CDR2 FNYEAQ. V trimming: 6 bases; J trimming: 9 bases; junction bases outside the gene matches: 7.

The table lists this clone with a count of one. CDR3 sequence (DNA): TGTGCCAGCAGTACCCCAGCGGGGGGTTCCAATGAGCAGTTCTTC. It yields the protein CASSTPAGGSNEQFF. The chain uses TRBV28 and TRBJ2-1; 9 positions agree with TRBD2. Germline V gene sequence: CDR1 MDHEN, CDR2 SYDVKM. This CDR3 has 15 residues. The V and J ends lost 5 bases and 6 bases, in that order; junction bases with no gene match: 8.

CDR3 residues: CASSEASFEQYF. The CDR3 DNA reads as TGTGCCAGCAGTGAAGCTTCATTCGAGCAGTACTTC. V gene TRBV6-1 combines with J gene TRBJ2-7; no firm D call. Germline V gene data show CDR1 as MNHNS and CDR2 as SASEGT. Trimming pared 0 bases from V and 6 bases from J, leaving 6 bases between. The CDR3 is made up of 12 amino acids.

V gene TRBV5-6 combines with J gene TRBJ1-1; perhaps TRBD1 as D (5 bases). V lost 2 bases, J lost 6 bases, and 14 bases lay in between. The germline V gene encodes CDR1 SGHDT and CDR2 YYEEEE. The CDR3 totals 14 residues. The CDR3 DNA reads as TGTGCCAGCAGCTTTATGGCGGAAGGGGCTGAAGCTTTCTTT. Its translation: CASSFMAEGAEAFF.

The rearrangement joins TRBV7-9 to TRBJ1-2, with 8 bases fitting TRBD1. The CDR3 consists of 15 residues. Unmatched junction bases numbered 12, after V lost 5 bases and J lost 7 bases. Germline CDR1 SEHNR, CDR2 FQNEAQ (reference sequence). The CDR3, as DNA: TGTGCCAGCAGCGCCGGACAGGGTTTGATATCTGGCTACACCTTC. Translated: CASSAGQGLISGYTF.

This chain connects TRBV27 to TRBJ1-5, with D perhaps TRBD1 (6 bases). Germline loops: CDR1 MNHEY, CDR2 SMNVEV (reference sequence). The germline V and J ends were trimmed by 6 bases and 0 bases, with 12 bases remaining between them. The CDR3 runs 15 residues. The CDR3 sequence: CASSWGGYSNQPQHF. For the CDR3, the DNA is TGTGCCAGCAGCTGGGGGGGCTATAGCAATCAGCCCCAGCATTTT.